Listed below are T cell receptor beta chains from one sample, sequenced in a study of blood T cell repertoires in COVID-19. Assay: immunoSEQ multiplex PCR; the TCRdb copy retains only in-frame clones and omits some. Seen here are roughly 190,000 clones, roughly 84% observed once, and the top ten hold more than 3%. The sample was PBMCs or T cells enriched from blood (not recorded which). The receptors stem from a woman in her twenties or thirties who had been exposed to COVID-19. The CDR3 runs from the conserved cysteine through the conserved F or W. Each record gives: V gene, clone size, D gene, CDR3 length, J gene, CDR3 DNA, CDR3 protein. A D gene is named only where the DNA matches it firmly. Size is stated for part of the rows, as once, few or many counts, or as a class when the clone is expanded.

TRBV3-1/TRBV3-2,NA,NA,12,TRBJ1-2,TGTGCCAGCAGCCGGGCTTTATATGGCTACACCTTC,CASSRALYGYTF
TRBV7-3,NA,NA,16,TRBJ1-2,TGTGCCAGCAGCTTAGCCCCGGGGCAGGGGATCGATGGCTACACCTTC,CASSLAPGQGIDGYTF
TRBV29-1,once,TRBD2,12,TRBJ2-5,TGCAGCGTACTAGCGGGGGGAGAGACCCAGTACTTC,CSVLAGGETQYF
TRBV12-3/TRBV12-4,NA,NA,12,TRBJ2-5,TGTGCCAGCAGTTTAATCGGAGAGACCCAGTACTTC,CASSLIGETQYF
TRBV6-2/TRBV6-3,NA,NA,14,TRBJ2-7,TGTGCCAGCAGTTACAGACGGGACTCGGGGGAGCAGTACTTC,CASSYRRDSGEQYF
TRBV7-9,NA,NA,13,TRBJ2-7,TGTGCCAGCAGCTTACAGGGGCTCGACGAGCAGTACTTC,CASSLQGLDEQYF
TRBV2,NA,NA,15,TRBJ2-2,TGTGCCAGCAGTGAACTCGGGGGGCTCACCGGGGAGCTGTTTTTT,CASSELGGLTGELFF
TRBV6-6,NA,TRBD1,12,TRBJ1-1,TGTGCCAGTTGGACAGGGGGTGGTGAAGCTTTCTTT,CASWTGGGEAFF
TRBV9,NA,NA,15,TRBJ1-2,TGTGCCAGCAGCCCCCCGATGGGGGGTGACTATGGCTACACCTTC,CASSPPMGGDYGYTF
TRBV3-1/TRBV3-2,NA,TRBD1,16,TRBJ2-2,TGTGCCAGCAGCCAAGGGACACAGGGGCGGTCCGGGGAGCTGTTTTTT,CASSQGTQGRSGELFF
TRBV19,NA,TRBD1,18,TRBJ1-5,TGTGCCAGTAGTCCCCGTGGGTCGGGACAGGGCTACAATCAGCCCCAGCATTTT,CASSPRGSGQGYNQPQHF
TRBV15,NA,TRBD1,15,TRBJ2-7,TGTGCCACCAGCCGACAGGGCCTTTTAAAGGGCGAGCAGTACTTC,CATSRQGLLKGEQYF
TRBV11-2,once,TRBD1,15,TRBJ1-2,TGTGCCAGCAGCTTAGGGGACAGGTCGTTGGGTGGCTACACCTTC,CASSLGDRSLGGYTF
TRBV2,once,NA,12,TRBJ2-2,TGTGCCAGCCGGGTCGGTGCAGGGGAGCTGTTTTTT,CASRVGAGELFF